These 10 T cell receptor beta chains share one sample of origin, sequenced in a study of T cell responses to AZD1222 COVID-19 vaccine. Assay: immunoSEQ multiplex PCR; the TCRdb copy retains only in-frame clones and omits some. The table records some 180,000 clones, approximately 94% of them present only once. The sample here was peripheral blood, taken 28 days after the second AZD1222 dose. Receptor source: an adult who received the AZD1222 COVID-19 vaccine.

Comments on this clone: Other DNA sequences within the sample encode an identical CDR3. The chain joins TRBV27 to TRBJ1-1; D gene ambiguous. This CDR3 has 13 residues. Germline CDR1 is MNHEY and CDR2 is SMNVEV (reference sequence). V gave up 5 bases and J gave up 0 bases, with 7 bases separating them. The CDR3 DNA sequence: TGTGCCAGCAGTAGGACGGTGAACACTGAAGCTTTCTTT. Its translation: CASSRTVNTEAFF.

The chain links TRBV6-2 or TRBV6-3 to TRBJ2-1, with TRBD2 as a possible D gene (7 bases). Trimming took off 5 bases at V and 6 bases at J, with 17 bases between the two ends. Germline CDR1 MNHEY, CDR2 SVGEGT. The CDR3 totals 15 residues. CDR3 sequence (DNA): TGTGCCAGCAGTGGGGGGGCGGGCTACTTCAATGAGCAGTTCTTC. It codes for CASSGGAGYFNEQFF.

Only one count was recorded for this clone. The chain joins TRBV18 to TRBJ2-5; D is possibly TRBD1 or TRBD2 (5 bases each). Trimming left V 6 bases short and J 1 base short, with 6 bases between. The CDR3 runs to 12 residues. In germline, CDR1 is KGHSH, CDR2 LQKENI. The CDR3 loop is CASSGTQETQYF. CDR3 coding DNA: TGTGCCAGCTCCGGGACCCAAGAGACCCAGTACTTC.

Only one count was recorded for this clone. The V call is TRBV7-3, the J call TRBJ2-1; 7 nucleotides line up with TRBD2. Germline CDR1 SGHTA, CDR2 FQGTGA. The CDR3 is made up of 14 amino acids. V was pared by 4 bases and J by 4 bases, with 4 bases of the junction left unmatched. This chain's CDR3 is CASSSRGEYNEQFF. In DNA form, the CDR3 reads TGTGCCAGCAGCTCACGGGGGGAATACAATGAGCAGTTCTTC.

The chain recombines TRBV7-9 with TRBJ1-1, with D uncertain. The germline CDR1 and CDR2 sequences are SEHNR and FQNEAQ (reference sequence). Trimming shortened V by 4 bases and J by 4 bases, and 7 bases separated the two germline ends. This CDR3 is built from 12 residues. In DNA form, the CDR3 reads TGTGCCAGCAGCTCCCCGGGCACTGAAGCTTTCTTT. Protein sequence: CASSSPGTEAFF.

The chain recombines TRBV4-3 with TRBJ2-3; perhaps TRBD2 as D (7 bases). The CDR3 sequence is 15 residues long. CDR1 and CDR2 from the germline V gene are LGHNA and YSLEER. The V end lost 0 bases, the J end lost 6 bases, and 13 bases lay between the germline ends. CDR3 protein: CASSQDKGGKDTQYF. The CDR3 region has the DNA TGCGCCAGCAGCCAAGATAAGGGGGGGAAGGATACGCAGTATTTT.

This clone appeared a single time. CDR3 sequence (DNA): TGTGCCAGTAGCCCAGTTACGGGGCCCTATGGCTACACCTTC. This codes for CASSPVTGPYGYTF. The V call is TRBV19, the J call TRBJ1-2; possible D gene TRBD1, 5 bases. CDR1 and CDR2 from the germline V gene are LNHDA and SQIVND (reference sequence). Trimming took off 6 bases at V and 4 bases at J, with 15 bases between the two ends. This CDR3 spans 14 amino acids.

Points on this clone: Other DNA variants within this sample encode the same CDR3. This chain connects TRBV30 to TRBJ2-7, with TRBD1 identical over 8 bases. Losses at the gene ends were 3 bases for V and 3 bases for J; bases not matched to a gene: 7. The CDR3 contains 14 residues. The germline CDR1 and CDR2 sequences are GTSNPN and SVGIG (reference sequence). The CDR3 spells CAWSPGTGDYEQYF. The CDR3 bases are TGTGCCTGGAGCCCCGGGACAGGAGACTACGAGCAGTACTTC.

The V call is TRBV3-1 (or the pseudogene TRBV3-2), the J call TRBJ2-5, with 10 bases that match TRBD1. V trimming: 4 bases; J trimming: 4 bases; junction bases outside the gene matches: 9. The CDR3 extends over 16 amino acids. Germline lookup yields CDR1 LGHDT and CDR2 YNNKEL (reference sequence). This CDR3 is CASSPGTGADGETQYF. The CDR3 region has the DNA TGTGCCAGCAGCCCAGGGACAGGGGCCGACGGAGAGACCCAGTACTTC.

The sample holds one count of this clone. The V gene is TRBV29-1, the J gene TRBJ1-5; a possible D gene is TRBD1 (6 bases). Germline-derived CDR1 and CDR2 are SQVTM and ANQGSEA. V shed 4 bases and J shed 4 bases, with 11 bases lying between them. CDR3 size: 13 residues. CDR3 amino acids: CSVARGLNQPQHF. The CDR3 DNA follows: TGCAGCGTTGCCCGGGGGCTTAATCAGCCCCAGCATTTT.